This record concerns one TCR beta chain sequence. No antigen is known for it. Repertoires were generated with immunoSEQ multiplex PCR, while TCRdb's copy carries only in-frame clones and drops some. The sample has around 99,000 clones; 75% to 95% are singletons. This CDR3 contains 16 residues. Germline V gene lookup returns CDR1 MNHNY and CDR2 SVGAGI (reference sequence). The V gene end was trimmed by 2 bases and the J gene end by 2 bases; junction bases not matched to a gene: 6. The data belong to a study of T cell responses to AZD1222 COVID-19 vaccine. Study-wide points: Donors skewed white British and female; clonal diversity was possibly underestimated. Repertoires were sampled only after the peak T cell response.

The TCR was taken from an adult who received the AZD1222 COVID-19 vaccine. Sequenced material: peripheral blood, taken 28 days after the second AZD1222 dose. The chain uses TRBV6-6 and TRBJ2-4, with 7 bases that match TRBD1. CDR3 DNA: TGTGCCAGCAGTTACAAGAGGGACAGCACCAAAAACATTCAGTACTTC. It specifies CASSYKRDSTKNIQYF.